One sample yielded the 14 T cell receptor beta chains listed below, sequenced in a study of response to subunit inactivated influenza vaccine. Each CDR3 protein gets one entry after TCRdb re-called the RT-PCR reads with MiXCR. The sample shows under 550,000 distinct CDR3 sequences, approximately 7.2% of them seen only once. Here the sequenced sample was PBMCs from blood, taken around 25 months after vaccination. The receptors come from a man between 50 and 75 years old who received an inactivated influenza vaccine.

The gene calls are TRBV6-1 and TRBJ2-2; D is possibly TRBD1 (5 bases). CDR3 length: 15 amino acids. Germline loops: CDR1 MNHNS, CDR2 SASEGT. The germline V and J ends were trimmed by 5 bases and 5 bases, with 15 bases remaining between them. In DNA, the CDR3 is TGTGCCAGCAGTCGTCGGGCAGGGTATACCGGGGAGCTGTTTTTT. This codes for CASSRRAGYTGELFF.

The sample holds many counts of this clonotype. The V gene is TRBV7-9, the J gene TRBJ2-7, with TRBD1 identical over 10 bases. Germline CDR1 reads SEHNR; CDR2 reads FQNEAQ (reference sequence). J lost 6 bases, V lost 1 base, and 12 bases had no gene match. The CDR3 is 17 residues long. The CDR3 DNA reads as TGTGCCAGCAGCTTAGGAGATCACTGGGGGACAGGGGCCGAGCAGTACTTC. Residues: CASSLGDHWGTGAEQYF.

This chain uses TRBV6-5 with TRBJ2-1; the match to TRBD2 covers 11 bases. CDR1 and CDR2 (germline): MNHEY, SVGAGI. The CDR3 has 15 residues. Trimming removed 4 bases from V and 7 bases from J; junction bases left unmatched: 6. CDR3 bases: TGTGCCAGCAGTTCCTTAGCGGGAGGGTGGAATGAGCAGTTCTTC. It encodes CASSSLAGGWNEQFF.

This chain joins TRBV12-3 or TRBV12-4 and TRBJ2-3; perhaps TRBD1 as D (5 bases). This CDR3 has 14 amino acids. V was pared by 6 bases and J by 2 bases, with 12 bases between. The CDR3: CASSYDRNTDTQYF. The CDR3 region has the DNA TGTGCCAGCAGCTACGACAGAAACACAGATACGCAGTATTTT.

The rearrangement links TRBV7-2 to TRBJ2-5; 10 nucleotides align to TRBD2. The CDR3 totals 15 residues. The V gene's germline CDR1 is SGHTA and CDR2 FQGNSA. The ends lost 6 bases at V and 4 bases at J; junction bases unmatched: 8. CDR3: CASRFISGRTETQYF. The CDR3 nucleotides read TGTGCCAGCAGATTCATTAGCGGGAGGACAGAGACCCAGTACTTC.

The CDR3 DNA reads TGTGCCAGCAGTTCGTTTCAGGGAATGAAAGACTTTCTCGGACTCTACGAGCAGTACTTC. This sequence encodes CASSSFQGMKDFLGLYEQYF. The chain has TRBV28 and TRBJ2-7; either TRBD1 or TRBD2 may fit D (5 bases each). CDR1 is MDHEN and CDR2 is SYDVKM in the germline V gene. The CDR3 extends over 20 amino acids. The germline V and J ends were trimmed by 4 bases and 3 bases, with 31 bases remaining between them. The whole variable domain, filled in from reference TRBV28 and TRBJ2-7, reads DVKVTQSSRYLVKRTGEKVFLECVQDMDHENMFWYRQDPGLGLRLIYFSYDVKMKEKGDIPEGYSVSREKKERFSLILESASTNQTSMYLCASSSFQGMKDFLGLYEQYFGPGTRLTVT.

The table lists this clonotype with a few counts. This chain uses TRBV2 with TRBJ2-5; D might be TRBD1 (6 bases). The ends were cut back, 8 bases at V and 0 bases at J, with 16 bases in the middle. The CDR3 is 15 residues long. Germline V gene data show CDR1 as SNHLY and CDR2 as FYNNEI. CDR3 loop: CASSWTALYQETQYF. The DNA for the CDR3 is TGTGCCAGCTCTTGGACAGCCTTGTACCAAGAGACCCAGTACTTC.

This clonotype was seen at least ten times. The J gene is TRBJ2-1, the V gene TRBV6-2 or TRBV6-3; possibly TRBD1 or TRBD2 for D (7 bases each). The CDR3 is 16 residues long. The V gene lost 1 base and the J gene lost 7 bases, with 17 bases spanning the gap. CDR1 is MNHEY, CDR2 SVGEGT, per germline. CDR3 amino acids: CASSYWGGTGENEQFF. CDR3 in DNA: TGTGCCAGCAGTTACTGGGGGGGAACAGGGGAGAATGAGCAGTTCTTC.

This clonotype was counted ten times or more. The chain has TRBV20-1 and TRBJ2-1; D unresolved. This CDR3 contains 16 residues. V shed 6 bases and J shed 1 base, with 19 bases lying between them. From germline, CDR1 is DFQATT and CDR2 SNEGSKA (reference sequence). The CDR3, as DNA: TGCAGTGCATCATCAACCTTGCTCGGATCCTACAATGAGCAGTTCTTC. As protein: CSASSTLLGSYNEQFF.

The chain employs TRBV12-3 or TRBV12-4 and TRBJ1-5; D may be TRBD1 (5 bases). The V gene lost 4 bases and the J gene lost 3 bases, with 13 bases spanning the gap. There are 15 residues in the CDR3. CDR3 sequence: CASSSRGGYNQPQHF. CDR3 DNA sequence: TGTGCCAGCAGTTCAAGGGGAGGGTACAATCAGCCCCAGCATTTT.

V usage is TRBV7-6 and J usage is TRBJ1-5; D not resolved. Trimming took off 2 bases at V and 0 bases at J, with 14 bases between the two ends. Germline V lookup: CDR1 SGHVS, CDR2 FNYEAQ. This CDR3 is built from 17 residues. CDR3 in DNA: TGTGCCAGCAGCTTAAGCCCCCGAAAGTATAGCAATCAGCCCCAGCATTTT. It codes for CASSLSPRKYSNQPQHF.

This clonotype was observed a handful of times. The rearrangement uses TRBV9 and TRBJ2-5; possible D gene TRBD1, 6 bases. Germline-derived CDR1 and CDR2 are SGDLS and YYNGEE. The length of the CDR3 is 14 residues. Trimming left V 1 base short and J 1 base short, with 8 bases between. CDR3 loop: CASSVSRGQETQYF. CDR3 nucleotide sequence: TGTGCCAGCAGCGTATCCAGGGGCCAAGAGACCCAGTACTTC.

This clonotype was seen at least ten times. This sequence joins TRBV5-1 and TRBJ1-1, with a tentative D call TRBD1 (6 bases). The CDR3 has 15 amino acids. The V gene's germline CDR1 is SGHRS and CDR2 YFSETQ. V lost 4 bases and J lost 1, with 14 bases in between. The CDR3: CASSATGWGNTEAFF. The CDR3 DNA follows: TGCGCCAGCAGCGCCACAGGGTGGGGGAACACTGAAGCTTTCTTT.

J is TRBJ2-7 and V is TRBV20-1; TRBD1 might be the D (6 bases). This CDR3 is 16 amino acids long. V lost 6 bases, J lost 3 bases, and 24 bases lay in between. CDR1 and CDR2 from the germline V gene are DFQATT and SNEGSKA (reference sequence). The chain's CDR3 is CSAPMITRDTYYEQYF. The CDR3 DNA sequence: TGCAGTGCGCCAATGATCACCAGGGACACCTACTACGAGCAGTACTTC.